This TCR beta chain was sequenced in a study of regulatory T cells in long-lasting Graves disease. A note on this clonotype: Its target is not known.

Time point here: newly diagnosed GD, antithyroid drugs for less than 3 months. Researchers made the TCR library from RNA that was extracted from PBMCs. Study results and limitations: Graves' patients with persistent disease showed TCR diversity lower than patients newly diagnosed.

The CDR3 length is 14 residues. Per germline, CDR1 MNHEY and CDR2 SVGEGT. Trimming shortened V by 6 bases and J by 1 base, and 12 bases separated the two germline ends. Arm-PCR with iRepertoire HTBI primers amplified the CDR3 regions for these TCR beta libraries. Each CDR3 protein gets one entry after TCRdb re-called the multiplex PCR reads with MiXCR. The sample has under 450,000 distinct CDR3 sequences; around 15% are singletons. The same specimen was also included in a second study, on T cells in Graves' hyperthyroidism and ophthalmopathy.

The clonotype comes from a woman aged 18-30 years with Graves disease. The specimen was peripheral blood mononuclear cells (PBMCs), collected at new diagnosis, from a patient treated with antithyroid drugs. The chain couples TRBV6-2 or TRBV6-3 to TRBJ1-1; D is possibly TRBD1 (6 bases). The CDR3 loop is CASRDDRRNTEAFF. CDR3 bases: TGTGCCAGCAGAGACGACAGGAGGAACACTGAAGCTTTCTTT.